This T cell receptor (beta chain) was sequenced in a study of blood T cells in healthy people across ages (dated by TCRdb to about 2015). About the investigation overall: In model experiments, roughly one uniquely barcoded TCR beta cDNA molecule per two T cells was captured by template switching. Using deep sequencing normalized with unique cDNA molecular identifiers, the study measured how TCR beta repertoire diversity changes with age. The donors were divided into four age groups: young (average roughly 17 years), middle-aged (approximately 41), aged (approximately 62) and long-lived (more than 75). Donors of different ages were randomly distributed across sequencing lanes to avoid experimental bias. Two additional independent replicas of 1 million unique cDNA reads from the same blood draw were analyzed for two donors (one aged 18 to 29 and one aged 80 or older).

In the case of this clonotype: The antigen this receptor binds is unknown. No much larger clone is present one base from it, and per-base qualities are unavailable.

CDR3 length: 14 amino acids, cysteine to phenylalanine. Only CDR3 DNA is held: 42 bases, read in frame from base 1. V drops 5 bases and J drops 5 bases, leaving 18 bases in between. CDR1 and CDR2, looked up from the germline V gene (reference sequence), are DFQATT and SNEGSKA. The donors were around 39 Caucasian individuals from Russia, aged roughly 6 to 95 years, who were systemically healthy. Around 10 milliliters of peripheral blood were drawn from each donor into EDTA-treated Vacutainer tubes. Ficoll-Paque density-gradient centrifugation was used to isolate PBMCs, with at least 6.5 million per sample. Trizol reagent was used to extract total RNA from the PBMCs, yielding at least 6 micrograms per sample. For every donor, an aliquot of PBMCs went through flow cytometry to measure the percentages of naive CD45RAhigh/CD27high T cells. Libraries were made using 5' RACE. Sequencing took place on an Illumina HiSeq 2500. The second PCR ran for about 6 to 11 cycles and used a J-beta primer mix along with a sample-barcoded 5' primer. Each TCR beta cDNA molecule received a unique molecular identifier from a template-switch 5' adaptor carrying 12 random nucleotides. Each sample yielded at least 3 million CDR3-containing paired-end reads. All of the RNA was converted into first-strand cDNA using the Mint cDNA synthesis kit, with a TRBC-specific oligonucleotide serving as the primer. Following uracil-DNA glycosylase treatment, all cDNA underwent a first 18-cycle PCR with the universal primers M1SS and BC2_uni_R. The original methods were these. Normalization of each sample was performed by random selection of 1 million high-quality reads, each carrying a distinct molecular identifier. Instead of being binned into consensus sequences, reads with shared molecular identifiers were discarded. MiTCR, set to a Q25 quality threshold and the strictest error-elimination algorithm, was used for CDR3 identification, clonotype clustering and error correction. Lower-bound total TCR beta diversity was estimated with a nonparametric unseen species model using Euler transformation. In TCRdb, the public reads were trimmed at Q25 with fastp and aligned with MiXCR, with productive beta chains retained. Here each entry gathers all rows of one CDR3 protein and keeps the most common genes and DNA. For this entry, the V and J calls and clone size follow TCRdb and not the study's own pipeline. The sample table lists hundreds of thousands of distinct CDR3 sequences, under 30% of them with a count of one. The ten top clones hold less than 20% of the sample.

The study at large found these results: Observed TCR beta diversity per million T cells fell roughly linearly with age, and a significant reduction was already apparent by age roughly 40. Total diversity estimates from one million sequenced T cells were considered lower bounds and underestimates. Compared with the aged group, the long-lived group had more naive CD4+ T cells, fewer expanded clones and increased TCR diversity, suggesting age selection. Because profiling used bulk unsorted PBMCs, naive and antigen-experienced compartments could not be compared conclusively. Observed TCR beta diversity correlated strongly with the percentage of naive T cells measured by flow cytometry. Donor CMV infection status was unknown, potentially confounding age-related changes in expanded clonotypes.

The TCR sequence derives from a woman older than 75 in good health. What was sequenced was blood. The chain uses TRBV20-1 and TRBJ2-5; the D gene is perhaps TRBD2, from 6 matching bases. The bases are TGCAGTGCTGGCCTTCTAGCGCGTTCTGAGACCCAGTACTTC. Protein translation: CSAGLLARSETQYF.